The 9 T cell receptor beta chains below all came from one sample that was sequenced in a study of technical replicates of blood from several donors. Method: immunoSEQ multiplex PCR; TCRdb's copy keeps in-frame clones and lacks some. Of roughly 70,000 clones detected, around 97% appear once; the ten largest clones hold about 0.26%. The sequenced sample consisted of T cells isolated from PBMCs. These receptors came from a human donor in good health.

V gene TRBV30 combines with J gene TRBJ2-3; 12 positions match TRBD2. This CDR3 has 18 amino acids. Germline V gene sequence: CDR1 GTSNPN, CDR2 SVGIG (reference sequence). V was pared by 2 bases and J by 0 bases, with 9 bases of the junction left unmatched. The CDR3 sequence is CAWSSYFGLAGSTDTQYF. CDR3 nucleotide sequence: TGTGCCTGGAGTTCTTACTTTGGACTAGCGGGGAGCACAGATACGCAGTATTTT.

The CDR3 loop reads CASSHGQGKSQPQHF. Written as DNA, the CDR3 is TGCGCCAGCAGCCATGGACAGGGGAAAAGTCAGCCCCAGCATTTT. The chain links TRBV4-1 to TRBJ1-5; 9 bases map to TRBD1. CDR1 and CDR2 from the germline V gene are MGHRA and YSYEKL. CDR3 size: 15 residues. Trimming took 3 bases from V and 6 from J; bases not matched to a gene: 6.

The V and J genes are TRBV7-8 and TRBJ1-2, with D hard to call. CDR3 length: 13 residues. The germline V and J ends were trimmed by 1 base and 3 bases, with 6 bases remaining between them. CDR1 and CDR2 (germline): SGHVS, FQNEAQ. The CDR3 here is CASSLVPYYGYTF. In DNA form, the CDR3 reads TGTGCCAGCAGCTTAGTCCCCTACTATGGCTACACCTTC.

The chain is built from TRBV9 and TRBJ1-5, with TRBD1 matching 8 bases. Germline values: CDR1 SGDLS, CDR2 YYNGEE. The CDR3 extends over 14 amino acids. V shed 4 bases, J shed 2 bases, and the junction held 2 bases outside the gene matches. The CDR3: CASSPGGGNQPQHF. The DNA for the CDR3 is TGTGCCAGCAGCCCAGGGGGCGGCAATCAGCCCCAGCATTTT.

The chain recombines TRBV6-5 with TRBJ2-1; 9 bases map to TRBD2. This CDR3 region has 14 residues. J lost 4 bases, V lost 4 bases, and 2 bases had no gene match. Germline V gene lookup returns CDR1 MNHEY and CDR2 SVGAGI. CDR3 residues: CASSLAGDYNEQFF. As DNA, the CDR3 is TGTGCCAGCAGTTTAGCGGGGGATTACAATGAGCAGTTCTTC.

The rearrangement links TRBV7-2 to TRBJ1-4; D gene ambiguous. This CDR3 spans 14 amino acids. V lost 9 bases to trimming and J lost 9 bases, with 20 bases between them. Germline lookup yields CDR1 SGHTA and CDR2 FQGNSA. The CDR3 nucleotides read TGTGCCAGTGCTTTGTTTACAGATTCCAAAAAACTGTTTTTT. Its protein product is CASALFTDSKKLFF.

The rearrangement joins TRBV19 to TRBJ2-4; 9 nucleotides agree with TRBD1. V was pared by 5 bases and J by 1 base, with 6 bases of the junction left unmatched. This CDR3 has 16 residues. Germline lookup yields CDR1 LNHDA and CDR2 SQIVND (reference sequence). CDR3 sequence reads: CASSEQGALAKNIQYF. The CDR3 DNA follows: TGTGCCAGTAGTGAACAGGGGGCCCTGGCCAAAAACATTCAGTACTTC.

The chain combines TRBV11-3 with TRBJ2-7; a weak D match, TRBD1 (5 bases). The CDR3 sequence is 13 residues long. V lost 8 bases and J 3 bases, leaving 14 bases between the germline ends. The V gene's germline CDR1 is SGHNT and CDR2 YENEEA. CDR3 in DNA: TGTGCCAGCGCTCTTAGGGGCGACTACGAGCAGTACTTC. Protein sequence: CASALRGDYEQYF.

This chain uses TRBV29-1 with TRBJ2-3; D is ambiguous. The CDR3 is 14 amino acids. Germline V gene sequence: CDR1 SQVTM, CDR2 ANQGSEA. V was pared by 7 bases and J by 0 bases, with 14 bases between. Here the CDR3 DNA reads TGCAGCGCCCCCGACATTCCTAGCACAGATACGCAGTATTTT. Protein sequence: CSAPDIPSTDTQYF.